The rows below give T cell receptor beta chains drawn from one sample of a study of identical twins. TCRdb independently ran MiXCR on the 5' RACE reads; one entry per CDR3 protein. The data contain 1.5 million or so distinct CDR3 sequences, about 30% of them singletons. The material sequenced was cord blood. The receptors derive from a newborn girl in good health. The CDR3 runs from the conserved cysteine through the conserved F or W. D genes are given only for firm matches. Only part of the rows carry a size: once, few, many, or a class if the clone is expanded.

TRBJ1-4 . TRBV6-1 . CATILAGNEKLFF TGTGCCACCATACTGGCAGGGAATGAAAAACTGTTTTTT
TRBJ2-3 TRBD2 TRBV20-1 many CSARKASGGTDTQYF TGCAGTGCTAGAAAGGCTAGCGGAGGCACAGATACGCAGTATTTT
TRBJ2-1 TRBD2 TRBV7-4 . CASSFRPPSGSYNEQFF TGTGCCAGCAGCTTTAGGCCCCCTAGCGGGAGCTACAATGAGCAGTTCTTC
TRBJ2-5 . TRBV5-1 . CASSLEFRGIQETQYF TGCGCCAGCAGCTTGGAGTTTAGAGGTATCCAAGAGACCCAGTACTTC
TRBJ2-4 TRBD1 TRBV4-1 few CASSQPRTGRAKNIQYF TGCGCCAGCAGCCAACCCCGGACAGGGAGGGCCAAAAACATTCAGTACTTC
TRBJ2-1 TRBD1 TRBV12-3/TRBV12-4 . CASSTGTGYYNEQFF TGTGCCAGCAGTACCGGGACAGGGTACTACAATGAGCAGTTCTTC
TRBJ2-1 . TRBV12-3/TRBV12-4 . CASSLGTQYEQFF TGTGCCAGCAGTTTGGGGACTCAATATGAGCAGTTCTTC
TRBJ2-5 TRBD2 TRBV20-1 few CSGLAGVTETQYF TGCAGTGGACTAGCGGGGGTAACGGAGACCCAGTACTTC
TRBJ2-3 TRBD2 TRBV12-3/TRBV12-4 . CASSLERRGAGERTDTQYF TGTGCCAGCAGTTTAGAAAGGAGGGGAGCGGGAGAGAGGACAGATACGCAGTATTTT
TRBJ2-1 . TRBV5-1 many CASSLGRLAPQFF TGCGCCAGCAGCTTGGGTCGGCTAGCCCCTCAGTTCTTC
TRBJ2-3 . TRBV7-2 few CASSLPRDNTDTQYF TGTGCCAGCAGCCTACCTCGGGACAACACAGATACTCAGTATTTT
TRBJ2-3 TRBD2 TRBV7-2 few CASSLRTSIFTDTQYF TGTGCCAGCAGCTTAAGGACTAGCATTTTTACAGATACGCAGTATTTT
TRBJ2-3 . TRBV6-1 . CASRRADTDTQYF TGTGCCAGCAGGCGGGCAGACACAGATACGCAGTATTTT
TRBJ1-2 . TRBV9 few CASSVSRSLDPRGYGYTF TGTGCCAGCAGCGTATCCCGATCATTAGACCCACGAGGCTATGGCTACACCTTC
TRBJ2-3 . TRBV14 . CASSQGFWRRERERADTQYF TGTGCCAGCAGCCAAGGATTTTGGAGGAGGGAACGGGAGAGGGCAGATACGCAGTATTTT
TRBJ2-5 . TRBV20-1 . CSAMDRHWDYERYF TGCAGTGCCATGGACAGGCACTGGGACTACGAGCGGTACTTC
TRBJ1-2 . TRBV15 . CATSPDRLKHGYTF TGTGCCACCAGCCCTGACAGGTTAAAACATGGCTACACCTTC
TRBJ2-3 TRBD2 TRBV20-1 . CSAMGARQYSGLATTQYF TGCAGTGCTATGGGGGCTCGCCAATACTCGGGACTAGCCACCACGCAGTATTTT
TRBJ2-1 TRBD2 TRBV20-1 . CSARDVGLAVFPLHEQFF TGCAGTGCTAGAGATGTGGGACTAGCGGTATTTCCCTTGCATGAGCAGTTCTTC
TRBJ2-1 TRBD2 TRBV7-8 . CASSLSRLAGGVYNEQFF TGTGCCAGCAGCTTATCCCGACTAGCGGGAGGTGTCTACAATGAGCAGTTCTTC
TRBJ2-3 . TRBV3-1 few CASSQFRPEAGPYTDTQYF TGTGCCAGCAGCCAATTCCGCCCAGAGGCAGGACCCTATACAGATACGCAGTATTTT
TRBJ2-5 TRBD2 TRBV29-1 . CSGGLAGGGGEQYF TGCAGCGGTGGACTAGCGGGTGGTGGGGGTGAGCAGTACTTC
TRBJ2-5 . TRBV28 . CASSLKFPNEQYF TGTGCCAGCAGTTTGAAATTCCCCAATGAGCAGTACTTC